These 15 T cell receptor beta chains were all obtained from the same sample, sequenced in a study of blood T cells in healthy people across ages. Combining a sample-barcoded 5' primer with a J-beta primer mix, a second PCR ran for about 6 to 12 cycles. TCRdb called the 5' RACE reads again in MiXCR, with one record for every CDR3 protein. The table lists about 800,000 distinct CDR3 sequences, just under 25% of them singletons. A further study also used this sample, focusing on T cells of mothers and their children.

Specimen: blood. Receptors were obtained from a boy younger than 18 in good health.

This clonotype has just a few counts. The V gene is TRBV5-6, the J gene TRBJ2-5; D tentatively fits TRBD1 or TRBD2 (5 bases each). This CDR3 comprises 15 residues. Germline-derived CDR1 and CDR2 are SGHDT and YYEEEE. The V end lost 4 bases, the J end lost 6 bases, and 19 bases lay between the germline ends. CDR3 amino acids: CASSPGGQGEKTQYF. DNA for the CDR3: TGTGCCAGCAGCCCCGGTGGGCAGGGAGAAAAGACCCAGTACTTC.

The V and J genes are TRBV20-1 and TRBJ2-4; possibly TRBD2 for D (6 bases). From germline, CDR1 is DFQATT and CDR2 SNEGSKA (reference sequence). CDR3 length equals 15 residues. V lost 3 bases and J lost 0, with 12 bases in between. CDR3 nucleotides: TGCAGTGCTAGCCTCGCGGGACTAGCCAAAAACATTCAGTACTTC. Residues: CSASLAGLAKNIQYF.

This clonotype turned up a few times. The genes are TRBV7-9 and TRBJ2-5, with 8 bases identical to TRBD1. V shed 7 bases, J shed 1 base, and the junction held 2 bases outside the gene matches. Germline V gene data show CDR1 as SEHNR and CDR2 as FQNEAQ (reference sequence). The length of the CDR3 is 13 residues. CDR3 residues: CASTQGAQETQYF. CDR3 nucleotide sequence: TGTGCCAGCACCCAGGGGGCCCAAGAGACCCAGTACTTC. Supplemented by reference TRBV7-9 and TRBJ2-5, the full variable domain reads DTGVSQNPRHKITKRGQNVTFRCDPISEHNRLYWYRQTLGQGPEFLTYFQNEAQLEKSRLLSDRFSAERPKGSFSTLEIQRTEQGDSAMYLCASTQGAQETQYFGPGTRLLVL.

This clonotype was found a few times. In DNA form, the CDR3 reads TGTGCCAGCAGTCAACTGAGGGGGACAACTAATGAAAAACTGTTTTTT. Translated: CASSQLRGTTNEKLFF. This chain links TRBV28 with TRBJ1-4; possibly TRBD1 for D (6 bases). V dropped 5 bases and J dropped 0 bases, with 13 bases sitting between them. The length of the CDR3 is 16 residues. The germline V gene has CDR1 MDHEN and CDR2 SYDVKM.

The V call is TRBV7-2, the J call TRBJ2-2; 12 positions match TRBD2. The V and J ends lost 3 bases and 7 bases, in that order; junction bases with no gene match: 3. The CDR3 loop spans 15 amino acids. Germline V gene data show CDR1 as SGHTA and CDR2 as FQGNSA. The CDR3 DNA reads TGTGCCAGCAGCTTCGGGACTAGCGGGCGCGGGGAGCTGTTTTTT. Translated, it gives CASSFGTSGRGELFF.

This rearrangement joins TRBV5-1 to TRBJ2-7; no definite D call. V shed 0 bases and J shed 3 bases, with 13 bases lying between them. This CDR3 comprises 15 residues. Germline V CDR1 and CDR2: SGHRS, YFSETQ. The CDR3 loop is CASSLGPQDDYEQYF. For the CDR3, the DNA is TGCGCCAGCAGCTTGGGACCTCAGGATGACTACGAGCAGTACTTC.

This clonotype has more than one count but fewer than ten. This chain uses TRBV2 with TRBJ2-7; no firm D call. The CDR3 is 17 residues long. Germline-derived CDR1 and CDR2 are SNHLY and FYNNEI. V was shortened by 5 bases and J by 2 bases, with 22 bases between the two germline ends. The CDR3 DNA reads TGTGCCAGCAGTTCACTACACTTCGGAGACTCTACCTACGAGCAGTACTTC. Translating it yields CASSSLHFGDSTYEQYF.

This clonotype appeared a few times. A junction boundary mismatches the germline segment, possibly from a read error. The chain links TRBV18 to TRBJ2-1, with TRBD1 as a possible D gene (5 bases). Germline CDR1 is KGHSH and CDR2 is LQKENI. The CDR3 runs 13 residues. CDR3 sequence reads: CARSPGRGNEQFF. The CDR3 coding sequence is TGTGCCCGCTCACCCGGAAGGGGCAATGAGCAGTTCTTC.

The chain recombines TRBV5-5 with TRBJ2-7; the D gene is possibly TRBD1 (5 bases). The germline V gene encodes CDR1 SGHKS and CDR2 YYEKEE (reference sequence). Trimming left V 2 bases short and J 2 bases short, with 14 bases between. The CDR3 spans 15 residues. The CDR3 reads CASSFGPGPTYEQYF. The CDR3 nucleotides are TGTGCCAGCAGCTTTGGTCCAGGGCCTACCTACGAGCAGTACTTC.

The chain employs TRBV20-1 and TRBJ1-1, with a tentative D call TRBD1 (5 bases). The germline CDR1 and CDR2 sequences are DFQATT and SNEGSKA (reference sequence). CDR3 size: 10 residues. V lost 7 bases and J 9 bases, leaving 12 bases between the germline ends. The CDR3 reads CSVVGAKAFF. For the CDR3, the DNA is TGCAGTGTTGTCGGGGCGAAAGCTTTCTTT.

This clonotype was seen more than once but under ten times. Since the CDR3 does not end with the conserved phenylalanine or tryptophan, this likely comes from a read error. CDR3 nucleotide sequence: TGTGCCAGCTCACCAGTCACAGGAACTGAAGCTTTCCTT. The encoded protein is CASSPVTGTEAFL. This chain uses TRBV18 with TRBJ1-1; tentative D call: TRBD1 (5 bases). Per the germline V gene, CDR1 is KGHSH and CDR2 is LQKENI. The V and J ends lost 2 bases and 5 bases respectively, with 9 bases between them. The CDR3 totals 13 residues.

V usage is TRBV9 and J usage is TRBJ2-5; D is unclear. Trimming took off 0 bases at V and 5 bases at J, with 8 bases between the two ends. Germline CDR1 is SGDLS and CDR2 is YYNGEE. The CDR3 loop spans 13 amino acids. CDR3 DNA sequence: TGTGCCAGCAGCGTAGGGCAGATCGAGACCCAGTACTTC. Its protein product is CASSVGQIETQYF. Filled out from reference TRBV9 and TRBJ2-5, the complete variable domain reads DSGVTQTPKHLITATGQRVTLRCSPRSGDLSVYWYQQSLDQGLQFLIQYYNGEERAKGNILERFSAQQFPDLHSELNLSSLELGDSALYFCASSVGQIETQYFGPGTRLLVL.

There are a few counts of this clonotype. The chain recombines TRBV10-3 with TRBJ2-7; TRBD1 aligns across 11 bases. The CDR3 runs to 13 residues. Losses at the gene ends were 6 bases for V and 3 bases for J; bases not matched to a gene: 1. CDR1 ENHRY and CDR2 SYGVKD come from the germline V gene. CDR3 coding DNA: TGTGCCATCAGAGGGACAGGGGGCTACGAGCAGTACTTC. As protein: CAIRGTGGYEQYF.

This clonotype came up a few times. This chain connects TRBV5-1 to TRBJ1-2, with D possibly being TRBD1 (5 bases). The CDR3 runs to 13 residues. Germline V gene sequence: CDR1 SGHRS, CDR2 YFSETQ. Between the trimmed V and J ends, which lost 0 bases and 6 bases, there was a span of 9 bases. For the CDR3, the DNA is TGCGCCAGCAGCTTGGAGGGGAACGATGGCTACACCTTC. Amino acid sequence: CASSLEGNDGYTF.

The gene calls are TRBV15 and TRBJ2-5; D is uncertain. CDR3 length equals 14 residues. Deletions cut 3 bases from V and 1 base from J, with 9 bases between. CDR1 LNHNV and CDR2 YYDKDF come from the germline V gene (reference sequence). CDR3 bases: TGTGCCACCAGCAGCGATGGTCTCCAAGAGACCCAGTACTTC. The encoded protein is CATSSDGLQETQYF.